The sequence of this T cell receptor beta chain was determined in a study of blood T cell repertoires in COVID-19. TCRdb keeps only in-frame clones here, not all; method: immunoSEQ multiplex PCR. The table shows about 170,000 clones, with more than 85% occurring only once. This clone was recorded only once. Seattle-derived patients entered the study during active infection and were followed longitudinally. This clonotype was sampled from a woman older than 75 with COVID-19, enrolled during active disease. Sequenced sample: peripheral blood.

The CDR3 coding sequence is TGTGCCAGCAGCGTAGAACAGCCGAGCTCTGGAAACACCATATATTTT. Translating gives CASSVEQPSSGNTIYF. This chain joins TRBV9 and TRBJ1-3, with no clear D. The CDR3 extends over 16 amino acids. Trimming left V 0 bases short and J 0 bases short, with 10 bases between. Looked up from germline, CDR1 is SGDLS and CDR2 is YYNGEE. The complete variable domain, with remaining parts taken from reference TRBV9 and TRBJ1-3, reads DSGVTQTPKHLITATGQRVTLRCSPRSGDLSVYWYQQSLDQGLQFLIQYYNGEERAKGNILERFSAQQFPDLHSELNLSSLELGDSALYFCASSVEQPSSGNTIYFGEGSWLTVV.